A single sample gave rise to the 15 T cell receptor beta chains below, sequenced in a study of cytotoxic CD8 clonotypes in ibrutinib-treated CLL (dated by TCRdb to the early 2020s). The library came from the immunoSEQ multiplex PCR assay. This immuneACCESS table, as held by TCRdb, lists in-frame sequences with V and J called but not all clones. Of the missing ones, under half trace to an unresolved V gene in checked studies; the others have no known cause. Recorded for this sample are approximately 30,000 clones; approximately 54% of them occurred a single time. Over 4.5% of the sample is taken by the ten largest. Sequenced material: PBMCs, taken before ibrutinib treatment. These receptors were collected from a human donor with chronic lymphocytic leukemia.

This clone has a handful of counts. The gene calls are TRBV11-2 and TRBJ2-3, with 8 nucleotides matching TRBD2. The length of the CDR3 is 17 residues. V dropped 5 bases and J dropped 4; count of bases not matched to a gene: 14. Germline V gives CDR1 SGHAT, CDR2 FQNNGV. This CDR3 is CASSPRRAGGVADTQYF. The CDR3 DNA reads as TGTGCCAGCAGCCCCCGCCGGGCGGGGGGCGTCGCAGATACGCAGTATTTT.

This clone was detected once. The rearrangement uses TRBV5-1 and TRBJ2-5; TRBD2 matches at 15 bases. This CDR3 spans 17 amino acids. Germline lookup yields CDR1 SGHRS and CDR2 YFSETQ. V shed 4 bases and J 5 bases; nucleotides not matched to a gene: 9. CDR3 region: CASSTGLAGGPGETQYF. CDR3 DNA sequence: TGCGCCAGCAGCACCGGACTAGCGGGGGGGCCGGGGGAGACCCAGTACTTC.

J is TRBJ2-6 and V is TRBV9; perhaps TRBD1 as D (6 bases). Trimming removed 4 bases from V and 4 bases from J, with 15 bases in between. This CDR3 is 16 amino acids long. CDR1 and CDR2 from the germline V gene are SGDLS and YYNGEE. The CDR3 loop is CASSLTTGLGANVLTF. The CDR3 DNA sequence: TGTGCCAGCAGCCTTACGACAGGTCTGGGGGCCAACGTCCTGACTTTC.

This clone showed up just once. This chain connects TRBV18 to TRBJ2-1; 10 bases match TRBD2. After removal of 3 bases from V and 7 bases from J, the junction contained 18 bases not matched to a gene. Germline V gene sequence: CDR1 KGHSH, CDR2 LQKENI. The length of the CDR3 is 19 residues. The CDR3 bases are TGTGCCAGCTCACCTGGCGGGGGGCTAGCGGGAGACCCGGGGAATGAGCAGTTCTTC. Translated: CASSPGGGLAGDPGNEQFF.

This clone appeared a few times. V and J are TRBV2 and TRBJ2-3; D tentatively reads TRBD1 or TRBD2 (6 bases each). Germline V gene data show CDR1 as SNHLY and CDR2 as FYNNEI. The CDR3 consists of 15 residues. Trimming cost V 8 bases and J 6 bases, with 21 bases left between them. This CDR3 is CASGRLRWGADTQYF. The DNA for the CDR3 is TGTGCCAGCGGAAGACTACGTTGGGGGGCGGATACGCAGTATTTT.

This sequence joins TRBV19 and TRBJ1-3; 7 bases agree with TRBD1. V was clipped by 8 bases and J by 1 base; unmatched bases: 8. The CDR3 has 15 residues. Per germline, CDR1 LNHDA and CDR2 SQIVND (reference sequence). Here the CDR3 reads CASSTNRGSGNTIYF. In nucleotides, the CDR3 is TGTGCCAGTTCGACAAACAGGGGTTCTGGAAACACCATATATTTT.

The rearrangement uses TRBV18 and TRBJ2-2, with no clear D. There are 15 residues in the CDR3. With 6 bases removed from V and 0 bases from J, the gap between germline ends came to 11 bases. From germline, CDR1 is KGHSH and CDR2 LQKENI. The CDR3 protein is CASSTLPANTGELFF. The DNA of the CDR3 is TGTGCCAGCTCGACACTCCCCGCGAACACCGGGGAGCTGTTTTTT.

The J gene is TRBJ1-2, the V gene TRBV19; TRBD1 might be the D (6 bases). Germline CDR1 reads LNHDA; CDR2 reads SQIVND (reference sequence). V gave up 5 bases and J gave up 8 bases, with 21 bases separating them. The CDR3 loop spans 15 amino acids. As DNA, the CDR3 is TGTGCCAGTAGTGGATTCGGCACAGGGTTGTACGGCTACACCTTC. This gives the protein CASSGFGTGLYGYTF. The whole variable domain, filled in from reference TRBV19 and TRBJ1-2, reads DGGITQSPKYLFRKEGQNVTLSCEQNLNHDAMYWYRQDPGQGLRLIYYSQIVNDFQKGDIAEGYSVSREKKESFPLTVTSAQKNPTAFYLCASSGFGTGLYGYTFGSGTRLTVV.

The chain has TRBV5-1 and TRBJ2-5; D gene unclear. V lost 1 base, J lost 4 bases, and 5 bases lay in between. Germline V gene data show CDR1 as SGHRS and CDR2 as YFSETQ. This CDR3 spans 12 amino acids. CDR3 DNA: TGCGCCAGCAGCTTGCGTGGAGAGACCCAGTACTTC. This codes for CASSLRGETQYF. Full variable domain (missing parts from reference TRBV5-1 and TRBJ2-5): KAGVTQTPRYLIKTRGQQVTLSCSPISGHRSVSWYQQTPGQGLQFLFEYFSETQRNKGNFPGRFSGRQFSNSRSEMNVSTLELGDSALYLCASSLRGETQYFGPGTRLLVL.

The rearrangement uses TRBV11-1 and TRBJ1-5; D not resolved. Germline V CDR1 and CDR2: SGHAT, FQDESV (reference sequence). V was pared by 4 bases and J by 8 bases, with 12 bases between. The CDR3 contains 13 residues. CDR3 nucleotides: TGTGCCAGCAGCTCTCAGCCTTTTAAGCCCCAGCATTTT. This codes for CASSSQPFKPQHF.

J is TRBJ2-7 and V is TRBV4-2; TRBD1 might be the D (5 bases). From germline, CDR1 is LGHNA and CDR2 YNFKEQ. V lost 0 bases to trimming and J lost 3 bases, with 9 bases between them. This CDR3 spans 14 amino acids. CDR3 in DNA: TGTGCCAGCAGCCAAGAGAGGACAAGCTACGAGCAGTACTTC. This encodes CASSQERTSYEQYF.

CDR3 sequence (DNA): TGTGCCAGCAGTTACGGGACTGACTATGGCTACACCTTC. Its translation is CASSYGTDYGYTF. The V and J genes are TRBV6-6 and TRBJ1-2; a weak D match, TRBD1 (5 bases). The CDR3 loop spans 13 amino acids. Trimming shortened V by 2 bases and J by 3 bases, and 7 bases separated the two germline ends. Germline loops: CDR1 MNHNY, CDR2 SVGAGI (reference sequence).

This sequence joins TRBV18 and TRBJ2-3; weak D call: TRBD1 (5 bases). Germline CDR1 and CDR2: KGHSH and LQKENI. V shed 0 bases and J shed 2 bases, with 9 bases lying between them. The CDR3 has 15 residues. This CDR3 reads CASSPPSRATDTQYF. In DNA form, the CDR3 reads TGTGCCAGCTCACCACCGTCCAGGGCCACAGATACGCAGTATTTT.

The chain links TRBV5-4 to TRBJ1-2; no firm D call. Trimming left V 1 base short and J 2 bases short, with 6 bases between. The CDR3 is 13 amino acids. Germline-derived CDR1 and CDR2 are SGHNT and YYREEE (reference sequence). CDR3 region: CASSLMVNYGYTF. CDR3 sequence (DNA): TGTGCCAGCAGCTTGATGGTGAACTATGGCTACACCTTC.

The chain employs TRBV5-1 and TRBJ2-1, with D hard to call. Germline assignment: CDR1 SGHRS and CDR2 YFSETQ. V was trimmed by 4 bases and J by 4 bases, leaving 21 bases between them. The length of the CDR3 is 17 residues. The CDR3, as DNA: TGCGCCAGCAGCCAACCCAGTAAGGGTAGGGTATACAATGAGCAGTTCTTC. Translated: CASSQPSKGRVYNEQFF.